These T cell receptor beta chains were read from a single sample in a study of cytomegalovirus exposure and HLA in healthy donors. Profiling relied on immunoSEQ multiplex PCR, and the TCRdb table lists in-frame clones only, not all of them. Its table records tens of thousands of clones. The sequencing sample was made of PBMCs. The source of these receptors is a woman between 55 and 75 years old in good health and CMV-seronegative. Both conserved end residues are part of each CDR3. The D gene is left open where the match is weak.

V	J	D	DNA	CDR3
TRBV7-6	TRBJ2-7	TRBD1	TGTGCCAGCAGCCCCTCCCTGCCCCCTCTGACAGGGGAGTACGAGCAGTACTTC	CASSPSLPPLTGEYEQYF
TRBV5-4	TRBJ1-6	TRBD1	TGTGCCAGCAGACGACCAGGGGGCGATTCACCCCTCCACTTT	CASRRPGGDSPLHF
TRBV2	TRBJ2-2	TRBD2	TGTGCCATCTTAAAGGGACTAAAGAACACCGGGGAGCTGTTTTTT	CAILKGLKNTGELFF
TRBV30	TRBJ1-6	TRBD1	TGTGCCGGGGCGACGAACCTGGGACAGGGGAACTCACCCCTCCACTTT	CAGATNLGQGNSPLHF
TRBV5-8	TRBJ2-1	TRBD2	TGTGCCAGCAGCACCCAGGTTAGCGGGAAGGAGCAGTTCTTC	CASSTQVSGKEQFF
TRBV29-1	TRBJ2-3	TRBD1	TGCAGCGTTGAACGGGCCGGCCGGGACAGGTCCACAGATACGCAGTATTTT	CSVERAGRDRSTDTQYF
TRBV7-2	TRBJ2-3	-	TGTGCCAGCAGCCCAGGGATCACGCAGTATTTT	CASSPGITQYF
TRBV4-1	TRBJ1-3	-	TGCGCCAGCAGCCAAGATCGGTATAGGCCCAGGGAAAGTACTGGAAACACCATATATTTT	CASSQDRYRPRESTGNTIYF
TRBV11-3	TRBJ2-7	-	TGTGCCAGCAGCAGGGGATTCGAGCAGTACTTC	CASSRGFEQYF
TRBV10-1	TRBJ2-1	TRBD2	TGCGCCAGCAGTGTTCAGCGGGAGGGAAGGTATGAGCAGTTCTTC	CASSVQREGRYEQFF
TRBV7-8	TRBJ2-7	-	TGTGCCAGCAGCTCCGTCACTAGCTCCTACGAGCAGTACTTC	CASSSVTSSYEQYF
TRBV7-9	TRBJ2-7	TRBD2	TGTGCCAGCAACACGGGGGGTGGGACCTACGAGCAGTACTTC	CASNTGGGTYEQYF
TRBV5-1	TRBJ2-4	-	TGCGCCAGCCTTCTTACAGGGTTTTTACTAGCCAAAAACATTCAGTACTTC	CASLLTGFLLAKNIQYF
TRBV7-6	TRBJ2-2	-	TGTGCCAGCAGCCCACCTAGCCGTGGGTTCCCCGGGGAGCTGTTTTTT	CASSPPSRGFPGELFF
TRBV5-8	TRBJ2-7	-	TGTGCCAGCAGCTTGGACGCGTCCTACGAGCAGTACTTC	CASSLDASYEQYF
TRBV19	TRBJ1-5	-	TGTGCCAGTAGTATAGCCGGGGAGAATAAGCCCCAGCATTTT	CASSIAGENKPQHF
TRBV7-9	TRBJ2-3	TRBD1	TGTGCCAGCAGCTTACGGCAGGGGGCAACAGATACGCAGTATTTT	CASSLRQGATDTQYF
TRBV2	TRBJ2-1	-	TGTGCCAGCAGTGCGCCGGCGGGAATAGGGCACAATGAGCAGTTCTTC	CASSAPAGIGHNEQFF
TRBV5-1	TRBJ2-7	-	TGCGCCAGCAGCGCCCAGACAGGAACAACCTACGAGCAGTACTTC	CASSAQTGTTYEQYF
TRBV6-1	TRBJ2-4	-	TGTGCCAGCAGTGGACAGCTTCTAGCCAAAAACATTCAGTACTTC	CASSGQLLAKNIQYF
TRBV27	TRBJ2-7	-	TGTGCCAGCAGTCGACAGAGCTCCTACGAGCAGTACTTC	CASSRQSSYEQYF
TRBV28	TRBJ1-1	TRBD1	TGTGCCAGCAGTCCCCCCGGGCTGGGACAGGGGGCTTCCCGCCCCACTGAAGCTTTCTTT	CASSPPGLGQGASRPTEAFF
TRBV5-1	TRBJ1-2	-	TGCGCCAGCAGCGAGGGCAGCTTCCATGGCTACACCTTC	CASSEGSFHGYTF
TRBV2	TRBJ1-4	-	TGTGCCAGCAGTGAAAGCGCCAGGGCCCCGGGCATGTTTTTT	CASSESARAPGMFF
TRBV19	TRBJ2-2	-	TGTGCCAGTAGTTCAGTCCAGGGGACCACCGGGGAGCTGTTTTTT	CASSSVQGTTGELFF
TRBV6-5	TRBJ1-5	-	TGTGCCAGCAGACTCCTCGAAGGGGCCAATCAGCCCCAGCATTTT	CASRLLEGANQPQHF
TRBV10-3	TRBJ2-3	TRBD1	TGTGCCATCAGTGAGGGACAGGGTGCAGATACGCAGTATTTT	CAISEGQGADTQYF
TRBV28	TRBJ2-2	-	TGTGCCAGCAGTTCGGTTACCGGGGAGCTGTTTTTT	CASSSVTGELFF
TRBV6-5	TRBJ2-7	-	TGTGCCAGCAGCCCCATAAAGGGGTCCTACGAGCAGTACTTC	CASSPIKGSYEQYF
TRBV30	TRBJ1-1	-	TGTGCCTGGCAACAGGGAATGAACACTGAAGCTTTCTTT	CAWQQGMNTEAFF
TRBV5-1	TRBJ2-5	-	TGCGCCAGCAGCCGAAGCTCACGGGGGGCTCAAGAGACCCAGTACTTC	CASSRSSRGAQETQYF
TRBV5-1	TRBJ2-6	-	TGCGCCACCGCCCCGGGCTCTGGGGCCAACGTCCTGACTTTC	CATAPGSGANVLTF
TRBV2	TRBJ2-3	-	TGTGCCAGCAATATCCGGGATTGGGGCACAGATACGCAGTATTTT	CASNIRDWGTDTQYF
TRBV7-9	TRBJ2-7	TRBD1	TGTGCCAGCAGCTTACCCCTCCGGGTGGACAGGGCAGGGGAGCAGTACTTC	CASSLPLRVDRAGEQYF
TRBV4-2	TRBJ2-7	TRBD2	TGTGCCAGCAGCCAAGGACAGACTAGCGGCTCCTACGAGCAGTACTTC	CASSQGQTSGSYEQYF
TRBV7-2	TRBJ2-7	-	TGTGCCAGCAGCTTAGTTTCAGGAAGCTCCTACGAGCAGTACTTC	CASSLVSGSSYEQYF
TRBV5-1	TRBJ2-2	TRBD1	TGCGCCAGCAGCCGGGACAGCGCGAACACCGGGGAGCTGTTTTTT	CASSRDSANTGELFF
TRBV11-1	TRBJ1-3	-	TGTGCCAGCAGCCCCGCGGGGGCTCCCGGAAACACCATATATTTT	CASSPAGAPGNTIYF
TRBV28	TRBJ1-2	-	TGTGCCAGCAGTTTTAATAGAGCAAATGGCTACACCTTC	CASSFNRANGYTF
TRBV28	TRBJ2-5	-	TGTGCCAGCAGTTGGAGGGGAGAGACCCAGTACTTC	CASSWRGETQYF
TRBV7-3	TRBJ2-1	-	TGTGCCAGCAGCTCCCCACGGTCGGACAATGAGCAGTTCTTC	CASSSPRSDNEQFF
TRBV19	TRBJ1-5	-	TGTGCCAGTAGTATAGTCAACAGGGTAGGTAATCAGCCCCAGCATTTT	CASSIVNRVGNQPQHF
TRBV28	TRBJ2-5	TRBD1	TGTGCCAGCAGTTTCGACAGGGGAGAAGAGACCCAGTACTTC	CASSFDRGEETQYF
TRBV7-2	TRBJ2-5	TRBD2	TGTGCCAGCAGCTTCTTTGTGCGGGAGGGCGAGACCCAGTACTTC	CASSFFVREGETQYF
TRBV10-3	TRBJ2-7	TRBD1	TGTGCCATCAGTGCCAACAGGGGCGAGAGCTCCTACGAGCAGTACTTC	CAISANRGESSYEQYF
TRBV7-2	TRBJ2-5	TRBD1	TGTGCCAGCAGCTTCCAACAGGGGGCAGAGACCCAGTACTTC	CASSFQQGAETQYF
TRBV5-6	TRBJ2-5	TRBD1	TGTGCCAGCAGCCGGGACAGGCCTCTGGGGGAGCAGTACTTC	CASSRDRPLGEQYF
TRBV19	TRBJ2-7	TRBD1	TGTGCCAGTAGTGTCGGTGGGACAGGGAACTACGAGCAGTACTTC	CASSVGGTGNYEQYF
TRBV11-2	TRBJ2-7	-	TGTGCCAGCAGCCCAAGGGGGGGTTCCCACGAGCAGTACTTC	CASSPRGGSHEQYF
TRBV11-3	TRBJ2-7	TRBD1	TGTGCCAGCAGCTCCCAGGGGGAGAGGTTGTACTTC	CASSSQGERLYF
TRBV6-5	TRBJ1-4	TRBD1	TGTGCCAGCAGTTACTCCAGAGGGACAGGGCCGGAAAAACTGTTTTTT	CASSYSRGTGPEKLFF
TRBV2	TRBJ2-1	TRBD2	TGTGCCAGCAGTGATGGCGGGACTAGCGAGACCCCCTCCTACAATGAGCAGTTCTTC	CASSDGGTSETPSYNEQFF
TRBV28	TRBJ1-2	TRBD1	TGTGCCAGCACCTTGGCGGGACAGGGCACTCGATTTCGTGGCTACACCTTC	CASTLAGQGTRFRGYTF
TRBV5-4	TRBJ2-4	-	TGTGCCAGCAGCTTGGGGGGGGGCCTAGCCAAAAACATTCAGTACTTC	CASSLGGGLAKNIQYF
TRBV5-1	TRBJ2-7	TRBD2	TGCGCCAGCGGATATAGACTAGCGGGCCTGGCGGGAAACGAGCAGTACTTC	CASGYRLAGLAGNEQYF
TRBV9	TRBJ2-1	TRBD2	TGTGCCAGCAGTTCCGGGACTAGCGGGTGGTACAATGAGCAGTTCTTC	CASSSGTSGWYNEQFF
TRBV27	TRBJ2-1	TRBD2	TGTGCCAGCAGTTCCTCGACTAGCGGGAGCTACAATGAGCAGTTCTTC	CASSSSTSGSYNEQFF